This TCR beta chain was observed in a study of radiotherapy plus CTLA-4 blockade in lung cancer. V was shortened by 4 bases and J by 0 bases, with 16 bases between the two germline ends. The CDR3 contains 17 residues. Germline V lookup: CDR1 SGHAT, CDR2 FQNNGV. The method was immunoSEQ multiplex PCR; TCRdb's version includes in-frame clones alone and lacks a portion of them. Here the sample spans some 110,000 clones, about four fifths being singletons. The chain employs TRBV11-2 and TRBJ2-1, with unresolved D. The TCR sequence derives from a human donor with non-small cell lung cancer who had a partial response to radiotherapy plus ipilimumab. The material was peripheral blood, obtained from a patient treated with radiotherapy plus ipilimumab. The CDR3 sequence: CASSSPSQMSSYNEQFF. In DNA form, the CDR3 reads TGTGCCAGCAGCTCACCGTCACAGATGAGCTCCTACAATGAGCAGTTCTTC.